This T cell receptor beta chain was documented in a study of T-cell reconstitution after alpha-beta-depleted transplantation in children. This clonotype was counted a few times. Preparation of the TCRbeta library used unique molecular identifiers. MiXCR, run by TCRdb on the PCR reads, gives a single entry per CDR3 protein. The sample lists about 640,000 distinct CDR3 sequences, around 13% seen once, with over 2% in the top ten. In germline, CDR1 is MNHEY, CDR2 SVGEGT. Between the trimmed V and J ends, which lost 6 bases and 4 bases, there was a span of 15 bases. The CDR3 extends over 15 amino acids. The material sequenced was PBMCs, mostly from graft donor cells, taken 360 days after TCRalphabeta/CD19-depleted stem cell transplant. The origin of this receptor is a male patient younger than 18 who had a stem cell transplant for acute myeloid leukemia, so the T cells may come from the graft donor. The chain is built from TRBV6-2 or TRBV6-3 and TRBJ2-2; D is unclear. For the CDR3, the DNA is TGTGCCAGCAGCCTCTCTCTCGTGTTCACCGGGGAGCTGTTTTTT. Translation gives CASSLSLVFTGELFF.